This record concerns one T cell receptor (beta chain) sequence. Its target is unknown. Profiled with immunoSEQ multiplex PCR; TCRdb holds only in-frame clones, not every one. The sample includes several thousand clones, 74% seen only once; the top ten take about 7.1%. Germline CDR1 is MNHEY and CDR2 is SVGAGI. After removal of 6 bases from V and 0 bases from J, the junction contained 4 bases not matched to a gene. CDR3 length equals 14 residues. The sample originates from a study of tumor-infiltrating lymphocytes in localized non-small cell lung cancer. Overall study context: Some samples were collected after neoadjuvant chemotherapy; smokers, never-smokers and several histologies were included. Each patient gave resected tumor and non-adjacent uninvolved lung tissue. Regarding the study as a whole: Not all patients were TCR sequenced, owing to tissue quantity. Different pieces of the same tissue were used for each assay.

This receptor was identified in a human donor with non-small cell lung cancer. Sample: uninvolved lung tissue not adjacent to the tumor. This sequence joins TRBV6-5 and TRBJ1-2; TRBD1 matches 7 bases. In DNA, the CDR3 is TGTGCCAGCAGCAGAGGGACAGCTAACTATGGCTACACCTTC. Its protein is CASSRGTANYGYTF.